This is a list of T cell receptor beta chains from one sample in a study of blood T cell repertoires in COVID-19. The data were produced by immunoSEQ multiplex PCR, yet TCRdb's version contains in-frame clones alone and is incomplete. The sample has under 300,000 clones, about 91% seen once; the top ten hold under 2.5%. Sequenced sample: PBMCs or T cells enriched from blood (not recorded which). These receptors were taken from a woman aged 40 to 50 with acute COVID-19. The CDR3 runs from the conserved cysteine through the conserved F or W. The D gene is left open where the match is weak. Not every row has a clone size; where given, it reads once, few, many or a size class.

v_call	j_call	clone_size	d_call	cdr3_aa	cdr3_nt
TRBV2	TRBJ2-3	.	.	CASPTQRDTQYF	TGTGCCAGCCCCACCCAGAGGGATACGCAGTATTTT
TRBV2	TRBJ1-6	.	.	CASSAETGRHYNSPLHF	TGTGCCAGCAGTGCGGAAACAGGGAGACACTATAATTCACCCCTCCACTTT
TRBV5-4	TRBJ2-5	.	TRBD1	CASSLTGGALETQYF	TGTGCCAGCAGCTTGACAGGGGGCGCTTTGGAGACCCAGTACTTC
TRBV5-1	TRBJ1-1	.	.	CASSLDRVYTEAFF	TGCGCCAGCAGCTTGGACAGGGTCTACACTGAAGCTTTCTTT
TRBV2	TRBJ1-5	.	TRBD1	CASSPTGVRNQPQHF	TGTGCCAGCAGCCCAACAGGGGTTAGGAATCAGCCCCAGCATTTT
TRBV9	TRBJ1-1	.	.	CASSVGFTGEVAFF	TGTGCCAGCAGCGTTGGGTTCACGGGGGAGGTAGCTTTCTTT
TRBV28	TRBJ1-6	.	.	CASSLVGDNSPLHF	TGTGCCAGCAGTTTGGTGGGAGATAATTCACCCCTCCACTTT
TRBV10-3	TRBJ2-5	.	.	CATQSPQETQYF	TGTGCCACCCAAAGCCCCCAAGAGACCCAGTACTTC
TRBV5-4	TRBJ1-2	once	TRBD1	CASSLGDRIYGYTF	TGTGCCAGCAGCTTGGGGGACAGAATCTATGGCTACACCTTC
TRBV4-3	TRBJ2-1	.	TRBD2	CASSQEIGGLGFDEQFF	TGCGCCAGCAGCCAAGAAATTGGGGGACTAGGATTTGATGAGCAGTTCTTC
TRBV7-7	TRBJ2-5	.	TRBD2	CASSLASGRPLETQYF	TGTGCTAGCAGCTTAGCTAGCGGTAGACCCCTGGAGACCCAGTACTTC
TRBV7-2	TRBJ2-1	.	TRBD2	CASSWTSGGTNEQFF	TGTGCCAGCAGCTGGACTAGCGGGGGGACCAATGAGCAGTTCTTC
TRBV15	TRBJ2-1	.	.	CATSRGGSEEYNEQFF	TGTGCCACCAGCAGAGGTGGTAGCGAGGAATACAATGAGCAGTTCTTC
TRBV5-6	TRBJ1-1	few	.	CASSLVGRVVDTEAFF	TGTGCCAGCAGCTTGGTGGGCAGGGTCGTCGACACTGAAGCTTTCTTT
TRBV20-1	TRBJ2-3	.	TRBD2	CSASSSGARTDTQYF	TGCAGTGCTAGTTCTAGCGGGGCCCGCACAGATACGCAGTATTTT
TRBV2	TRBJ2-7	.	TRBD1	CASSAQTGIYEQYF	TGTGCCAGCAGTGCCCAGACAGGGATCTACGAGCAGTACTTC
TRBV5-1	TRBJ1-2	once	.	CASSLVTDQKTF	TGCGCCAGCAGCTTGGTAACAGACCAAAAGACCTTC
TRBV5-1	TRBJ2-2	.	TRBD2	CASSLRSGGANTGELFF	TGCGCCAGCAGCTTGCGTAGCGGGGGAGCGAACACCGGGGAGCTGTTTTTT
TRBV7-7	TRBJ2-3	.	.	CASSHGTDTQYF	TGTGCTAGCAGCCACGGTACAGATACGCAGTATTTT
TRBV28	TRBJ2-7	.	TRBD2	CASSPVTSGPFYEQYF	TGTGCCAGCAGTCCCGTGACTAGCGGACCATTCTACGAGCAGTACTTC
TRBV29-1	TRBJ1-3	.	.	CSVEASGNTIYF	TGCAGCGTTGAGGCCTCTGGAAACACCATATATTTT
TRBV3-1/TRBV3-2	TRBJ1-2	.	.	CASSQDWGSGYTF	TGTGCCAGCAGCCAAGATTGGGGCAGTGGCTACACCTTC
TRBV24-1	TRBJ1-1	.	.	CATRGTGLNTEAFF	TGTGCCACCAGGGGAACAGGGTTGAACACTGAAGCTTTCTTT
TRBV21-1	TRBJ1-1	once	.	CASSKDGVYPGRNTEAFF	TGTGCCAGCAGCAAAGACGGGGTCTATCCAGGCCGGAACACTGAAGCTTTCTTT
TRBV9	TRBJ1-5	.	.	CASSATDTGNQPQHF	TGTGCCAGCAGCGCGACCGACACGGGCAATCAGCCCCAGCATTTT
TRBV9	TRBJ2-5	once	TRBD2	CASSVEASGGEETQYF	TGTGCCAGCAGCGTAGAAGCTAGCGGGGGGGAAGAGACCCAGTACTTC
TRBV5-1	TRBJ2-3	.	.	CASSERDIRTDTQYF	TGCGCCAGTAGCGAGAGGGACATTCGCACAGATACGCAGTATTTT
TRBV11-3	TRBJ1-2	.	.	CASSTGPNYGYTF	TGTGCCAGCAGCACAGGTCCTAACTATGGCTACACCTTC
TRBV4-3	TRBJ1-2	once	.	CASSQDRDIKGGYTF	TGCGCCAGCAGCCAAGATCGGGACATCAAGGGGGGCTACACCTTC
TRBV5-4	TRBJ2-2	.	.	CASSITRANTGELFF	TGTGCCAGCAGCATTACTAGAGCGAACACCGGGGAGCTGTTTTTT
TRBV7-9	TRBJ2-7	.	TRBD1	CASSGDRGPSYEQYF	TGTGCCAGCAGCGGAGACAGGGGACCTTCCTACGAGCAGTACTTC
TRBV19	TRBJ1-6	few	TRBD1	CASADRSWNSPLHF	TGTGCCAGTGCGGACAGGTCCTGGAATTCACCCCTCCACTTT
TRBV3-1/TRBV3-2	TRBJ2-3	.	.	CASSQDLGGGTDTQYF	TGTGCCAGCAGCCAAGATTTAGGGGGAGGCACAGATACGCAGTATTTT
TRBV7-2	TRBJ1-6	.	.	CASSLDQGKSPLHF	TGTGCCAGCAGCTTAGACCAGGGGAAATCACCCCTCCACTTT
TRBV5-6	TRBJ1-2	.	TRBD1	CASSRDRSNYGYTF	TGTGCCAGCAGCCGGGACAGGTCTAACTATGGCTACACCTTC
TRBV4-1	TRBJ1-2	.	.	CASSQEGSSIYGYTF	TGCGCCAGCAGCCAAGAGGGCAGCAGCATCTATGGCTACACCTTC